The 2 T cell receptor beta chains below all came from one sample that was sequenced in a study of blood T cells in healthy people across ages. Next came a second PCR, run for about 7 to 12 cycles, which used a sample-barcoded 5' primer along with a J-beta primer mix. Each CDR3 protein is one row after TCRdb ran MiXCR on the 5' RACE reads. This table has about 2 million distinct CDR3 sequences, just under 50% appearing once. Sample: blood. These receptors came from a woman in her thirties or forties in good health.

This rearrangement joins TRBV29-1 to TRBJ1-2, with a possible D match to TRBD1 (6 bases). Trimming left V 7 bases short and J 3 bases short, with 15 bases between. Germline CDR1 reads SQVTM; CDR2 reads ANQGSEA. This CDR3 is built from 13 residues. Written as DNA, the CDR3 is TGCAGCGCCCAGTCCGGACAGCACTATGGCTACACCTTC. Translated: CSAQSGQHYGYTF.

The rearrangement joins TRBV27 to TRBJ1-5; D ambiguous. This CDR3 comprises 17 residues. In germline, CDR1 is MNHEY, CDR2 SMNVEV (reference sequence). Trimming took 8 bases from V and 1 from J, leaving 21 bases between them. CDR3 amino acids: CASSSGREIGSNQPQHF. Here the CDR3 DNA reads TGTGCCAGCTCCTCCGGACGCGAAATTGGGAGCAATCAGCCCCAGCATTTT.